This section outlines one T cell receptor (beta chain) sequence together with its context. Antigen: not known. The source of the sample is a study of cytomegalovirus exposure and HLA in healthy donors. Study in general: Of the donors genotyped, 300 to 500 in all, 65% to 90% fell in the Caucasian-associated ancestry cluster. General study results and limits: HLA allele associations emerged for roughly 17,000 TCR beta sequences in a later analysis, at 0.05 false discovery rate. The study flagged some 170 TCR beta chains as cytomegalovirus-associated.

The CDR3 spans 15 residues. The germline V gene has CDR1 MNHEY and CDR2 SVGAGI. Trimming shortened V by 2 bases and J by 3 bases, and 13 bases separated the two germline ends. Vbeta (60) and Jbeta (13) primers were used in the PCR. Some clones are missing from TCRdb's copy, which holds only in-frame ones; the method was immunoSEQ multiplex PCR. This table holds tens of thousands of clones, roughly 66% found once. Sequencing was carried out using PBMCs. This chain uses TRBV6-5 with TRBJ1-2, with D possibly being TRBD1 (6 bases). The TCR comes from a young man in good health and CMV-seronegative. The chain's CDR3 is CASSYGGFADYGYTF. CDR3 DNA sequence: TGTGCCAGCAGTTACGGGGGCTTTGCCGACTATGGCTACACCTTC.